The source of this T cell receptor beta chain is a study of blood T cell repertoires in COVID-19. Looking at the study overall: Acute and convalescent COVID-19 samples came from the United States, Italy and Spain. From T cells, B-cell-depleted T cells, or PBMCs came the material, which was cDNA or gDNA.

In the original workflow: Reference gene primers were amplified, and this amplification served to estimate nucleated cell counts. TCRdb's copy holds only in-frame clones and misses some; the assay was immunoSEQ multiplex PCR. V and J calls and clone size are those listed in that table; D and trimming were worked out from the DNA. This sample yields more than 65,000 clones, of which roughly 87% are seen a single time; 5% to 8% belongs to the top ten. This TCR was recovered from a woman aged 50 to 60 with acute or convalescent COVID-19. The sample consisted of peripheral blood.

The CDR3 DNA sequence: TGTGCCTGGAGTGCCAGGGGGCCTCAGGGCAATCAGCCCCAGCATTTT. Its protein product is CAWSARGPQGNQPQHF. V and J are TRBV30 and TRBJ1-5, with TRBD1 identical over 8 bases. Per the germline V gene, CDR1 is GTSNPN and CDR2 is SVGIG (reference sequence). After removal of 1 base from V and 2 bases from J, the junction contained 7 bases not matched to a gene. This CDR3 region has 16 residues.